The TCR beta chain under discussion was sequenced for a study of T-cell reconstitution after alpha-beta-depleted transplantation in children (dated by TCRdb to 2016 to 2017). In terms of the full investigation: The study quantitatively tracked T-cell immune reconstitution after TCRalphabeta/CD19-depleted allogeneic hematopoietic cell transplantation in children using TCR repertoire profiling.

The CDR3 goes from the cysteine to the phenylalanine over 17 residues. Here the CDR3 DNA is all that survives: 51 bases in frame from base 1. V lost 2 bases and J lost 4 bases; the stretch between them is 20 bases long. From a lookup of the germline V gene, CDR1 and CDR2 are SGHTA and FQGTGA. Receptor amplification or capture employed PCR. The sequencer listed for this sample is Illumina HiSeq 2500. Molecular barcoding was employed in the preparation of TCR libraries, with unique molecular identifiers being used to normalize TCRbeta repertoire quantification. TCRdb reran the public reads through fastp at Q25 and MiXCR, keeping productive beta chains. Each entry is one CDR3 protein sequence, shown with its most common DNA and genes. This sample has some 450,000 distinct CDR3 sequences in its table, and roughly 44% of those were observed once. The ten largest clones add up to approximately 25% of the sample.

The label giving this sample's treatment or condition can be read as: allogeneic hematopoietic cell transplantation with graft depleted of TCRalphabeta T cells and CD19 B cells. The children who served as transplant recipients had been given grafts of TCRalphabeta/CD19-depleted allogeneic hematopoietic cells. On this clonotype: This receptor's antigen is unknown. Base-call qualities are not available, and no considerably larger clone is one nucleotide away.

The study at large found these results: About two months after transplant, the apparently early recovery of alphabetaT-cell counts reportedly depended on just several hundred clones that had expanded rapidly and came from non-depleted graft cells. The frequencies of hyperexpanded clones fell over the following months, and after one year, T-cell counts and TCRbeta diversity were mostly attributed to newly produced T cells. In some patients, the high TCRbeta diversity seen at day 60 was put down to recipient T cells and intrathymic progenitors that had survived conditioning.

The sample consisted of PBMCs, taken before TCRalphabeta/CD19-depleted stem cell transplant. Recombination connected TRBV7-3 to TRBJ2-5, with TRBD2 perhaps the D gene, on 6 matching bases. The TCR originated in a girl aged 2 to 9 with aplastic anemia, due to receive a stem cell transplant. Here the CDR3 is given as CASSLAGRQVERETQYF. The DNA reads TGTGCCAGCAGCTTAGCGGGGCGGCAGGTTGAGCGAGAGACCCAGTACTTC.